Here is one T cell receptor beta chain with its context. This specimen comes from a study of blood T cell repertoires in COVID-19. Across the whole study: Sites across the United States, Italy and Spain contributed samples from acute and convalescent COVID-19. T cells, B-cell-depleted T cells, or PBMCs provided the cDNA or gDNA that served as material.

In the study's own analysis: Reference gene primer amplification gave estimated nucleated cell counts. Assay used: immunoSEQ multiplex PCR; TCRdb lists only in-frame clones, some missing. V and J calls and clone size are given by that table; D and trimming were obtained from the DNA. The sample consists of more than 250,000 clones, 70% to 90% of them appearing once. The CDR3 sequence is 14 residues long. V lost 0 bases to trimming and J lost 13 bases; unmatched junction nucleotides: 8. Germline V lookup: CDR1 SGHTA, CDR2 FQGNSA. The clonotype was recovered from a man in his fifties or sixties with active or convalescent COVID-19. The chain has TRBV7-2 and TRBJ2-1; 8 bases fit TRBD2. Sequencing input: peripheral blood. CDR3 sequence reads: CASSLASGEPSQFF. CDR3 DNA sequence: TGTGCCAGCAGCTTAGCTAGCGGGGAACCCTCTCAGTTCTTC.